Presented here are 26 T cell receptor beta chains from one specimen sequenced in a study of blood T cell repertoires in COVID-19. The assay was immunoSEQ multiplex PCR, and TCRdb's table has in-frame clones only and misses some. This sample has about 170,000 clones, with around 84% found just once. Material: PBMCs or T cells enriched from blood (not recorded which). The source is a man aged 45 to 65 who had recovered from COVID-19.

The chain employs TRBV2 and TRBJ1-4, with TRBD1 matching over 9 bases. The trim removed 6 bases at V and 7 bases at J, leaving 6 bases unmatched. Germline CDR1 and CDR2: SNHLY and FYNNEI. This CDR3 region has 14 residues. The DNA for the CDR3 is TGTGCCAGCAGAGGGACAGGGAACGGTGAAAAACTGTTTTTT. It translates to CASRGTGNGEKLFF.

The rearrangement uses TRBV30 and TRBJ1-1, with no clear D. The CDR3 runs 14 residues. Germline V CDR1 and CDR2: GTSNPN, SVGIG (reference sequence). V was pared by 0 bases and J by 5 bases, with 13 bases between. The CDR3 here is CAWSVLAGGTEAFF. The CDR3 coding sequence is TGTGCCTGGAGTGTACTGGCAGGAGGAACTGAAGCTTTCTTT.

The gene calls are TRBV7-2 and TRBJ1-1; D might be TRBD1 (6 bases). Trimming cost V 9 bases and J 1 base, with 12 bases left between them. Per germline, CDR1 SGHTA and CDR2 FQGNSA. This CDR3 is 13 amino acids long. The CDR3 DNA reads as TGTGCCAGTGCCGGACAGAAGAACACTGAAGCTTTCTTT. Residues: CASAGQKNTEAFF. The whole variable domain, filled in from reference TRBV7-2 and TRBJ1-1, reads GAGVSQSPSNKVTEKGKDVELRCDPISGHTALYWYRQSLGQGLEFLIYFQGNSAPDKSGLPSDRFSAERTGGSVSTLTIQRTQQEDSAVYLCASAGQKNTEAFFGQGTRLTVV.

V is TRBV7-6 and J is TRBJ2-7; D gene unclear. The CDR3 spans 14 residues. Germline V gene lookup returns CDR1 SGHVS and CDR2 FNYEAQ. Trimming took off 5 bases at V and 1 base at J, with 12 bases between the two ends. This CDR3 reads CASSPERGSYEQYF. In nucleotides, the CDR3 is TGTGCCAGCAGCCCAGAGCGCGGTTCCTACGAGCAGTACTTC. Full variable domain (outside the CDR3, taken from reference TRBV7-6 and TRBJ2-7): GAGVSQSPRYKVTKRGQDVALRCDPISGHVSLYWYRQALGQGPEFLTYFNYEAQQDKSGLPNDRFSAERPEGSISTLTIQRTEQRDSAMYRCASSPERGSYEQYFGPGTRLTVT.

The chain uses TRBV28 and TRBJ1-6, with no clear D. Trimming removed 5 bases from V and 0 bases from J, with 8 bases in between. Germline V CDR1 and CDR2: MDHEN, SYDVKM. The CDR3 is 15 residues long. CDR3 loop: CASSLLSSYNSPLHF. The CDR3, as DNA: TGTGCCAGCAGTCTACTGAGCTCCTATAATTCACCCCTCCACTTT.

This clone was recorded at least ten times. For the CDR3, the DNA is TGTGCCAGCCGGGAGTCGGTGTCACCCCTCCACTTT. Protein product: CASRESVSPLHF. The chain uses TRBV28 and TRBJ1-6; D is ambiguous. V was shortened by 8 bases and J by 10 bases, with 12 bases between the two germline ends. The CDR3 spans 12 residues. Germline assignment: CDR1 MDHEN and CDR2 SYDVKM.

This clone was observed a single time. The chain's CDR3 is CATLTGTNTGELFF. The CDR3 nucleotides are TGTGCCACCCTGACAGGAACGAACACCGGGGAGCTGTTTTTT. This sequence joins TRBV6-5 and TRBJ2-2; weak D call: TRBD1 (6 bases). Trimming cost V 10 bases and J 0 bases, with 12 bases left between them. CDR1 and CDR2 from the germline V gene are MNHEY and SVGAGI. This CDR3 has 14 amino acids.

This rearrangement joins TRBV6-5 to TRBJ2-7, with TRBD2 matching over 12 bases. Germline values: CDR1 MNHEY, CDR2 SVGAGI. CDR3 size: 16 residues. The V segment lost 2 bases and the J segment 0 bases; nucleotides outside the gene matches: 2. The CDR3 DNA reads TGTGCCAGCAGTTACACGACTAGCGGGGGCTCCTACGAGCAGTACTTC. This sequence encodes CASSYTTSGGSYEQYF.

A word on this clone: Other DNA sequences in the sample encode the same CDR3. The chain joins TRBV5-4 to TRBJ1-2; TRBD1 matches at 7 bases. Germline assignment: CDR1 SGHNT and CDR2 YYREEE (reference sequence). Trimming cost V 4 bases and J 4 bases; bases outside gene matches: 7. This CDR3 is 14 amino acids long. CDR3 region: CASSPTGVGYGYTF. DNA of the CDR3: TGTGCCAGCAGCCCTACAGGGGTCGGCTATGGCTACACCTTC.

V is TRBV13 and J is TRBJ1-1; tentatively, D is TRBD1 (5 bases). The V and J ends lost 0 bases and 0 bases respectively, with 8 bases between them. In germline, CDR1 is PRHDT, CDR2 FYEKMQ (reference sequence). This CDR3 spans 15 amino acids. In nucleotides, the CDR3 is TGTGCCAGCAGCTTAGGGGCAGGGTTGAACACTGAAGCTTTCTTT. It is translated as CASSLGAGLNTEAFF.

The gene calls are TRBV27 and TRBJ1-1; D unresolved. Germline CDR1 MNHEY, CDR2 SMNVEV (reference sequence). V dropped 4 bases and J dropped 1 base, with 7 bases sitting between them. CDR3 size: 13 residues. This CDR3 reads CASSWFRNTEAFF. CDR3 in DNA: TGTGCCAGCAGTTGGTTTAGGAACACTGAAGCTTTCTTT.

The chain couples TRBV6-5 to TRBJ2-7; TRBD1 aligns across 8 bases. The CDR3 totals 14 residues. Germline CDR1 and CDR2: MNHEY and SVGAGI. Trimming took 2 bases from V and 3 from J; bases not matched to a gene: 3. CDR3 bases: TGTGCCAGCAGTTACCGGACAGGGCTCTACGAGCAGTACTTC. Encoded protein: CASSYRTGLYEQYF.

This chain joins TRBV2 and TRBJ2-1; D is ambiguous. Germline V gene sequence: CDR1 SNHLY, CDR2 FYNNEI. The CDR3 is made up of 17 amino acids. Trimming removed 7 bases at V and 2 bases at J, with 21 bases between. CDR3 sequence reads: CASNKYKTPSPYNEQFF. In DNA, the CDR3 is TGTGCCAGCAACAAATATAAGACTCCGTCCCCCTACAATGAGCAGTTCTTC.

This chain uses TRBV2 with TRBJ2-3; TRBD2 aligns across 7 bases. The CDR3 loop spans 14 amino acids. Germline trimming cut 6 bases from V and 2 bases from J; bases unmatched to any gene: 5. Germline CDR1 and CDR2: SNHLY and FYNNEI. CDR3 region: CASSLGGFTDTQYF. DNA of the CDR3: TGTGCCAGCAGCTTGGGGGGGTTCACAGATACGCAGTATTTT.

The chain links TRBV3-1 (or the pseudogene TRBV3-2) to TRBJ2-2; no clear D. The V end lost 4 bases, the J end lost 4 bases, and 10 bases lay between the germline ends. The CDR3 is 14 residues long. Germline V gives CDR1 LGHDT, CDR2 YNNKEL (reference sequence). Here the CDR3 DNA reads TGTGCCAGCAGCCCGGTACAGAGCACCGGGGAGCTGTTTTTT. Protein: CASSPVQSTGELFF.

This chain links TRBV30 with TRBJ1-2, with D maybe TRBD1 (5 bases). This CDR3 is built from 16 residues. Germline-derived CDR1 and CDR2 are GTSNPN and SVGIG (reference sequence). V was pared by 0 bases and J by 8 bases, with 22 bases between. In DNA form, the CDR3 reads TGTGCCTGGAGTGTAACAGGATCTTCTGGCTCGCAAGGCTACACCTTC. Translated, it gives CAWSVTGSSGSQGYTF.

The chain joins TRBV7-2 to TRBJ1-2, with 8 nucleotides matching TRBD1. Germline V CDR1 and CDR2: SGHTA, FQGNSA. The ends lost 5 bases at V and 4 bases at J; junction bases unmatched: 9. The CDR3 totals 15 residues. The CDR3 DNA reads TGTGCCAGCAGCAACCGGACAGGGTCGGGCTATGGCTACACCTTC. Translated, it gives CASSNRTGSGYGYTF.

This chain connects TRBV2 to TRBJ1-5; no firm D call. Trimming removed 7 bases from V and 1 base from J, with 20 bases in between. Germline V gene data show CDR1 as SNHLY and CDR2 as FYNNEI. The CDR3 consists of 17 residues. The CDR3 loop is CASTTSAIEVSNQPQHF. The DNA for the CDR3 is TGTGCCAGCACCACCTCAGCAATCGAGGTGAGCAATCAGCCCCAGCATTTT.

This rearrangement joins TRBV12-5 to TRBJ2-2; perhaps TRBD2 as D (6 bases). The germline gives CDR1 LGHNT, CDR2 FRNRAP. Trimming took off 8 bases at V and 1 base at J, with 17 bases between the two ends. CDR3 length equals 16 residues. In DNA form, the CDR3 reads TGTGCTAGTTCCCTCTCGGGGGTTGGGAACACCGGGGAGCTGTTTTTT. This sequence encodes CASSLSGVGNTGELFF.

The rearrangement joins TRBV7-2 to TRBJ1-6; D gene ambiguous. Germline V gene data show CDR1 as SGHTA and CDR2 as FQGNSA. V shed 1 base and J shed 6 bases, with 16 bases lying between them. The CDR3 totals 17 residues. The CDR3 protein is CASSLERGRAGNSPLHF. CDR3 nucleotides: TGTGCCAGCAGCTTAGAACGCGGCCGGGCGGGTAATTCACCCCTCCACTTT.

The genes are TRBV27 and TRBJ1-1, with TRBD1 matching 8 bases. This CDR3 has 15 residues. Germline V gene sequence: CDR1 MNHEY, CDR2 SMNVEV (reference sequence). V trimming: 7 bases; J trimming: 3 bases; junction bases outside the gene matches: 10. The CDR3: CASTTTGGYYTEAFF. CDR3 DNA sequence: TGTGCCAGCACCACTACAGGGGGGTACTACACTGAAGCTTTCTTT.

The rearrangement uses TRBV7-9 and TRBJ2-7; perhaps TRBD1 as D (5 bases). Germline V CDR1 and CDR2: SEHNR, FQNEAQ (reference sequence). The CDR3 is made up of 14 amino acids. With 1 base removed from V and 6 bases from J, the gap between germline ends came to 13 bases. CDR3 residues: CASSLVQALSEQYF. In DNA form, the CDR3 reads TGTGCCAGCAGCTTAGTACAGGCGTTAAGCGAGCAGTACTTC.

The chain has TRBV6-5 and TRBJ1-5, with 9 bases identical to TRBD1. With V trimmed by 2 bases and J by 4 bases, 6 bases remained unmatched. CDR3 length equals 16 residues. CDR1 is MNHEY and CDR2 is SVGAGI in the germline V gene. CDR3 bases: TGTGCCAGCAGTTACGGGGCGACAGGGGGTAATCAGCCCCAGCATTTT. It yields the protein CASSYGATGGNQPQHF.

On this clone itself: This likely comes from a read error, as the CDR3 has no conserved phenylalanine or tryptophan at its end. No DNA is shown, since the ends of the CDR3 on it are uncertain; the CDR3 is the one TCRdb lists. The chain carries TRBV5-5 and TRBJ2-3; TRBD2, the table's D call, was not compared with the DNA. The CDR3 is 10 residues long, counting both termini. In germline, CDR1 is SGHKS, CDR2 YYEKEE (reference sequence). The CDR3 protein is CASSLSGLRR.

This clone was seen ten or more times. The chain is built from TRBV29-1 and TRBJ1-2, with TRBD1 as a possible D gene (6 bases). CDR3 length: 13 amino acids. Looked up from germline, CDR1 is SQVTM and CDR2 is ANQGSEA. V was pared by 6 bases and J by 4 bases, with 15 bases between. DNA for the CDR3: TGCAGCGTGACGACCCAGGGGTTCTATGGCTACACCTTC. It codes for CSVTTQGFYGYTF.

The CDR3 loop is CATSRAGTSGDAYNEQFF. The DNA of the CDR3 is TGTGCCACCAGCAGAGCTGGGACTAGCGGGGACGCCTACAATGAGCAGTTCTTC. The chain joins TRBV15 to TRBJ2-1; TRBD2 agrees at 13 bases. Losses at the gene ends were 1 base for V and 2 bases for J; bases not matched to a gene: 5. Germline CDR1 and CDR2: LNHNV and YYDKDF (reference sequence). The CDR3 contains 18 residues.